Listed below are T cell receptor beta chains from one sample, sequenced in a study of blood T cell repertoires in COVID-19. The data were produced by immunoSEQ multiplex PCR, yet TCRdb's version contains in-frame clones alone and is incomplete. Of approximately 140,000 clones in the sample, approximately 80% were seen once. Sequences were obtained from peripheral blood. These TCRs come from a man in his 60s with active or convalescent COVID-19. Both conserved end residues are part of each CDR3. D genes are given only for firm matches. For some rows the clone size is stated as once, few or many, or as a class when expanded; others skip it.

cdr3_aa: CASSFMDRAGNTIYF; cdr3_nt: TGTGCCAGCAGCTTCATGGACAGGGCTGGAAACACCATATATTTT; j_call: TRBJ1-3; clone_size: .; v_call: TRBV7-2; d_call: TRBD1
cdr3_aa: CASSYSPPGLDYEQYF; cdr3_nt: TGTGCCAGCAGTTACTCGCCGCCGGGACTAGACTACGAGCAGTACTTC; j_call: TRBJ2-7; clone_size: once; v_call: TRBV6-6; d_call: TRBD2
cdr3_aa: CASSDPTGNEQFF; cdr3_nt: TGTGCCAGCAGCGATCCGACGGGCAATGAGCAGTTCTTC; j_call: TRBJ2-1; clone_size: .; v_call: TRBV5-5; d_call: .
cdr3_aa: CASLKQGVDSYEQYF; cdr3_nt: TGTGCCTCCCTAAAACAGGGGGTAGATTCCTACGAGCAGTACTTC; j_call: TRBJ2-7; clone_size: .; v_call: TRBV30; d_call: TRBD1
cdr3_aa: CASSPRRSRGFSEQFF; cdr3_nt: TGTGCCAGCAGCCCTAGGCGGTCTAGGGGATTTAGTGAGCAGTTCTTC; j_call: TRBJ2-1; clone_size: .; v_call: TRBV7-8; d_call: .
cdr3_aa: CASSPTSGRARAKNIQYF; cdr3_nt: TGTGCCAGCAGCCCCACCAGCGGGAGGGCGAGGGCCAAAAACATTCAGTACTTC; j_call: TRBJ2-4; clone_size: once; v_call: TRBV7-2; d_call: TRBD2
cdr3_aa: CASSSLAGGTGELFF; cdr3_nt: TGTGCCAGCAGCTCCCTAGCGGGAGGAACCGGGGAGCTGTTTTTT; j_call: TRBJ2-2; clone_size: .; v_call: TRBV5-4; d_call: TRBD2
cdr3_aa: CASSLTRGDTEAFF; cdr3_nt: TGTGCCAGTAGTCTTACGAGAGGTGACACTGAAGCTTTCTTT; j_call: TRBJ1-1; clone_size: .; v_call: TRBV19; d_call: .
cdr3_aa: CASSPGQDSPQHF; cdr3_nt: TGTGCCAGCTCACCGGGACAGGACAGTCCCCAGCATTTT; j_call: TRBJ1-5; clone_size: .; v_call: TRBV18; d_call: TRBD1
cdr3_aa: CASSYGTGGGYTF; cdr3_nt: TGTGCCAGCAGTTACGGGACAGGGGGCGGCTACACCTTC; j_call: TRBJ1-2; clone_size: .; v_call: TRBV6-5; d_call: TRBD1
cdr3_aa: CATRPDNTGELFF; cdr3_nt: TGTGCTACTAGGCCTGATAACACCGGGGAGCTGTTTTTT; j_call: TRBJ2-2; clone_size: .; v_call: TRBV3-1/TRBV3-2; d_call: .
cdr3_aa: CASSFQGGEQYF; cdr3_nt: TGTGCCAGTAGTTTCCAAGGAGGCGAGCAGTACTTC; j_call: TRBJ2-7; clone_size: once; v_call: TRBV19; d_call: .
cdr3_aa: CAIIGRGDQPQHF; cdr3_nt: TGTGCCATCATCGGCAGGGGAGATCAGCCCCAGCATTTT; j_call: TRBJ1-5; clone_size: .; v_call: TRBV10-3; d_call: .
cdr3_aa: CASSQDRRGLAGGRDEQYF; cdr3_nt: TGTGCCAGCAGCCAAGATAGGAGGGGACTAGCGGGAGGACGGGATGAGCAGTACTTC; j_call: TRBJ2-7; clone_size: few; v_call: TRBV4-2; d_call: TRBD2
cdr3_aa: CASSYSLWGVETQYF; cdr3_nt: TGTGCCAGCAGTTACTCGCTTTGGGGAGTGGAGACCCAGTACTTC; j_call: TRBJ2-5; clone_size: .; v_call: TRBV6-2/TRBV6-3; d_call: .
cdr3_aa: CASSSGFPPGELFF; cdr3_nt: TGTGCCAGCAGTTCGGGGTTTCCACCCGGGGAGCTGTTTTTT; j_call: TRBJ2-2; clone_size: .; v_call: TRBV27; d_call: .
cdr3_aa: CASSLGGGLAESYEQYF; cdr3_nt: TGTGCCAGCAGTCTCGGAGGGGGACTAGCGGAGTCCTACGAGCAGTACTTC; j_call: TRBJ2-7; clone_size: few; v_call: TRBV28; d_call: TRBD2
cdr3_aa: CASRTGFGYEQYF; cdr3_nt: TGCGCCAGCAGAACAGGGTTTGGGTACGAGCAGTACTTC; j_call: TRBJ2-7; clone_size: .; v_call: TRBV5-1; d_call: .
cdr3_aa: CASSSRVAGSYNEQFF; cdr3_nt: TGTGCCAGCAGTTCCAGGGTAGCGGGTTCCTACAATGAGCAGTTCTTC; j_call: TRBJ2-1; clone_size: .; v_call: TRBV6-2/TRBV6-3; d_call: TRBD2
cdr3_aa: CASSLGQGLSGAGELFF; cdr3_nt: TGTGCCAGCAGCTTAGGACAGGGGCTCAGTGGCGCCGGGGAGCTGTTTTTT; j_call: TRBJ2-2; clone_size: .; v_call: TRBV7-9; d_call: TRBD1
cdr3_aa: CASSSTGTGSYEQYF; cdr3_nt: TGTGCCAGCAGTTCAACCGGGACAGGTTCCTACGAGCAGTACTTC; j_call: TRBJ2-7; clone_size: .; v_call: TRBV28; d_call: TRBD1
cdr3_aa: CASSPGQAYEQYF; cdr3_nt: TGCGCCAGCAGCCCAGGACAGGCGTACGAGCAGTACTTC; j_call: TRBJ2-7; clone_size: .; v_call: TRBV4-1; d_call: TRBD1
cdr3_aa: CASSEQIGRGSGNTIYF; cdr3_nt: TGTGCCAGCAGTGAACAGATTGGCAGGGGATCTGGAAACACCATATATTTT; j_call: TRBJ1-3; clone_size: .; v_call: TRBV2; d_call: .
cdr3_aa: CASSLRQGNTEAFF; cdr3_nt: TGTGCCAGCAGCCTACGACAGGGCAACACTGAAGCTTTCTTT; j_call: TRBJ1-1; clone_size: .; v_call: TRBV4-2; d_call: TRBD1
cdr3_aa: CAWRPRTGLRGYTF; cdr3_nt: TGTGCCTGGAGACCCCGGACAGGCCTTAGAGGCTACACCTTC; j_call: TRBJ1-2; clone_size: .; v_call: TRBV30; d_call: TRBD1
cdr3_aa: CASSPTGGQGGQPQHF; cdr3_nt: TGTGCCAGCTCACCTACCGGAGGACAGGGCGGACAGCCCCAGCATTTT; j_call: TRBJ1-5; clone_size: .; v_call: TRBV18; d_call: TRBD1
cdr3_aa: CASSAGQGWTEAFF; cdr3_nt: TGTGCCAGCAGTGCCGGACAGGGGTGGACTGAAGCTTTCTTT; j_call: TRBJ1-1; clone_size: .; v_call: TRBV27; d_call: TRBD1
cdr3_aa: CAISEGQGHEQYF; cdr3_nt: TGTGCCATCAGTGAGGGACAGGGCCACGAGCAGTACTTC; j_call: TRBJ2-7; clone_size: many; v_call: TRBV10-3; d_call: TRBD1
cdr3_aa: CASSPRRGQERSYGYTF; cdr3_nt: TGTGCCAGCAGCCCCCGAAGAGGACAGGAGAGATCCTATGGCTACACCTTC; j_call: TRBJ1-2; clone_size: .; v_call: TRBV4-2; d_call: TRBD1
cdr3_aa: CASSSPGTSGRRKQFF; cdr3_nt: TGTGCCAGCAGTTCGCCGGGGACTAGCGGGAGAAGGAAGCAGTTCTTC; j_call: TRBJ2-1; clone_size: few; v_call: TRBV28; d_call: TRBD2
cdr3_aa: CATYLEGHGYTF; cdr3_nt: TGTGCCACCTACCTCGAGGGCCATGGCTACACCTTC; j_call: TRBJ1-2; clone_size: .; v_call: TRBV19; d_call: .
cdr3_aa: CASSLGTVNEQYF; cdr3_nt: TGTGCCAGCAGCTTGGGGACAGTGAACGAGCAGTACTTC; j_call: TRBJ2-7; clone_size: few; v_call: TRBV7-9; d_call: TRBD1
cdr3_aa: CASRGLVDTQYF; cdr3_nt: TGTGCCAGCAGGGGCCTGGTGGATACGCAGTATTTT; j_call: TRBJ2-3; clone_size: .; v_call: TRBV6-5; d_call: .
cdr3_aa: CASSQERAGANEQFF; cdr3_nt: TGTGCCAGCAGCCAAGAGCGTGCGGGAGCGAATGAGCAGTTCTTC; j_call: TRBJ2-1; clone_size: few; v_call: TRBV3-1/TRBV3-2; d_call: TRBD2
cdr3_aa: CATSTRGLGNQPQHF; cdr3_nt: TGTGCCACCAGTACCCGGGGACTGGGCAATCAGCCCCAGCATTTT; j_call: TRBJ1-5; clone_size: few; v_call: TRBV24-1; d_call: .
cdr3_aa: CASGGQGAEKLFF; cdr3_nt: TGTGCCAGCGGGGGACAGGGGGCGGAAAAACTGTTTTTT; j_call: TRBJ1-4; clone_size: .; v_call: TRBV25-1; d_call: TRBD1
cdr3_aa: CASSWGAGSAYEQYF; cdr3_nt: TGTGCCAGTAGTTGGGGCGCGGGATCCGCCTACGAGCAGTACTTC; j_call: TRBJ2-7; clone_size: .; v_call: TRBV19; d_call: .
cdr3_aa: CASSLVGRSVAKTYEQYF; cdr3_nt: TGTGCCAGCAGCTTGGTGGGGCGATCGGTAGCTAAAACCTACGAGCAGTACTTC; j_call: TRBJ2-7; clone_size: .; v_call: TRBV5-4; d_call: .
cdr3_aa: CASSLATYRGSTEAFF; cdr3_nt: TGTGCCAGCAGTTTAGCAACCTACAGGGGGTCCACTGAAGCTTTCTTT; j_call: TRBJ1-1; clone_size: .; v_call: TRBV27; d_call: TRBD1
cdr3_aa: CASSARLASSSYEQYF; cdr3_nt: TGTGCCAGCAGCGCCCGACTAGCGTCAAGCTCCTACGAGCAGTACTTC; j_call: TRBJ2-7; clone_size: few; v_call: TRBV3-1/TRBV3-2; d_call: TRBD2
cdr3_aa: CASSNEGWGNYGYTF; cdr3_nt: TGTGCCAGTAGTAACGAGGGCTGGGGTAACTATGGCTACACCTTC; j_call: TRBJ1-2; clone_size: .; v_call: TRBV19; d_call: .
cdr3_aa: CASSAQGETYEQYF; cdr3_nt: TGTGCCAGCTCAGCACAGGGGGAAACCTACGAGCAGTACTTC; j_call: TRBJ2-7; clone_size: few; v_call: TRBV18; d_call: TRBD1
cdr3_aa: CASSPGEYEAFF; cdr3_nt: TGTGCCAGCAGTCCGGGGGAGTATGAAGCTTTCTTT; j_call: TRBJ1-1; clone_size: .; v_call: TRBV6-5; d_call: .
cdr3_aa: CASSQDPPFGTSGSSEQFF; cdr3_nt: TGCGCCAGCAGCCAAGATCCTCCTTTCGGGACTAGCGGGAGTAGCGAGCAGTTCTTC; j_call: TRBJ2-1; clone_size: .; v_call: TRBV4-1; d_call: TRBD2
cdr3_aa: CASTLAGGSHEQYF; cdr3_nt: TGTGCCAGTACACTAGCGGGAGGATCCCACGAGCAGTACTTC; j_call: TRBJ2-7; clone_size: .; v_call: TRBV19; d_call: TRBD2